Listed below are T cell receptor beta chains from one sample, sequenced in a study of cytomegalovirus exposure and HLA in healthy donors. Sequencing was performed with immunoSEQ multiplex PCR; in TCRdb, only in-frame clones are kept and a portion is missing. This table holds approximately 140,000 clones, 79% found once. The sample consisted of PBMCs. The source of these receptors is a man aged 45 to 65 in good health and CMV-seropositive. Each CDR3 is given with its conserved first and last residue. Each record gives: J gene, D gene, clone size, V gene, CDR3 protein, CDR3 DNA. D genes are given only for firm matches. Not all rows give a size; the values are once, few, many and, for expanded clones, a class.

J gene: TRBJ1-2
D gene: TRBD1
clone size: .
V gene: TRBV2
CDR3 protein: CASRGGAYYGYTF
CDR3 DNA: TGTGCCAGCAGAGGGGGCGCGTACTATGGCTACACCTTC

J gene: TRBJ2-1
D gene: TRBD1
clone size: .
V gene: TRBV11-2
CDR3 protein: CASSSLKGQGSSYNEQFF
CDR3 DNA: TGTGCCAGCAGCTCCCTCAAGGGACAGGGAAGCTCCTACAATGAGCAGTTCTTC

J gene: TRBJ2-7
D gene: TRBD2
clone size: .
V gene: TRBV7-8
CDR3 protein: CASSLRAGTSTHEQYF
CDR3 DNA: TGTGCCAGCAGCTTGAGGGCCGGGACTAGCACCCACGAGCAGTACTTC

J gene: TRBJ2-7
D gene: TRBD2
clone size: .
V gene: TRBV27
CDR3 protein: CASSTGTSGSYEQYF
CDR3 DNA: TGTGCCAGCAGTACCGGGACTAGCGGATCCTACGAGCAGTACTTC

J gene: TRBJ2-1
D gene: TRBD2
clone size: .
V gene: TRBV5-1
CDR3 protein: CASSLGFSGTNNEQFF
CDR3 DNA: TGCGCCAGCAGCTTGGGTTTTAGCGGGACAAACAATGAGCAGTTCTTC

J gene: TRBJ2-5
D gene: TRBD2
clone size: once
V gene: TRBV5-4
CDR3 protein: CASSWPGAGETQYF
CDR3 DNA: TGTGCCAGCAGCTGGCCCGGAGCGGGGGAGACCCAGTACTTC

J gene: TRBJ2-1
D gene: TRBD2
clone size: once
V gene: TRBV9
CDR3 protein: CASSVEGAGATEQFF
CDR3 DNA: TGTGCCAGCAGCGTAGAAGGAGCGGGAGCTACTGAGCAGTTCTTC

J gene: TRBJ2-1
D gene: TRBD2
clone size: .
V gene: TRBV11-2
CDR3 protein: CASSSIAGYYNEQFF
CDR3 DNA: TGTGCCAGCAGCTCCATAGCGGGGTACTACAATGAGCAGTTCTTC

J gene: TRBJ2-2
D gene: TRBD2
clone size: .
V gene: TRBV15
CDR3 protein: CATRLRASGPQLFF
CDR3 DNA: TGTGCCACCAGGCTGCGGGCTAGCGGTCCCCAGCTGTTTTTT

J gene: TRBJ2-5
D gene: .
clone size: .
V gene: TRBV5-1
CDR3 protein: CASSLVLTGSETQYF
CDR3 DNA: TGCGCCAGCAGCTTAGTTTTAACAGGGTCGGAGACCCAGTACTTC

J gene: TRBJ2-7
D gene: TRBD1
clone size: once
V gene: TRBV2
CDR3 protein: CAFSRGDRGAYEQYF
CDR3 DNA: TGTGCCTTCTCGAGGGGGGACAGGGGCGCCTACGAGCAGTACTTC

J gene: TRBJ2-7
D gene: .
clone size: .
V gene: TRBV5-1
CDR3 protein: CASTQGLSYEQYF
CDR3 DNA: TGCGCCAGCACCCAGGGTCTTTCCTACGAGCAGTACTTC

J gene: TRBJ1-3
D gene: .
clone size: .
V gene: TRBV7-9
CDR3 protein: CASHDTGSTGNTIYF
CDR3 DNA: TGTGCCAGCCATGATACAGGGAGCACTGGAAACACCATATATTTT

J gene: TRBJ2-7
D gene: TRBD2
clone size: .
V gene: TRBV19
CDR3 protein: CASSIGSAGAPYEQYF
CDR3 DNA: TGTGCCAGTAGCATAGGATCGGCGGGAGCACCCTACGAGCAGTACTTC

J gene: TRBJ1-2
D gene: TRBD1
clone size: .
V gene: TRBV19
CDR3 protein: CASSIRTGDNYGYTF
CDR3 DNA: TGTGCCAGTAGTATCAGGACAGGGGATAACTATGGCTACACCTTC

J gene: TRBJ2-1
D gene: TRBD2
clone size: .
V gene: TRBV19
CDR3 protein: CASRPSGSYNEQFF
CDR3 DNA: TGTGCCAGTAGGCCTAGCGGGAGTTACAATGAGCAGTTCTTC

J gene: TRBJ2-5
D gene: TRBD2
clone size: .
V gene: TRBV29-1
CDR3 protein: CSAAAGEETQYF
CDR3 DNA: TGCAGCGCCGCAGCGGGAGAAGAGACCCAGTACTTC

J gene: TRBJ2-7
D gene: .
clone size: few
V gene: TRBV27
CDR3 protein: CASSLGPPLGGDEQYF
CDR3 DNA: TGTGCCAGCAGTCTGGGACCGCCTCTGGGAGGAGACGAGCAGTACTTC

J gene: TRBJ2-3
D gene: .
clone size: .
V gene: TRBV21-1
CDR3 protein: CASSKALGASGSTDTQYF
CDR3 DNA: TGTGCCAGCAGCAAAGCGCTCGGGGCTAGCGGGAGTACAGATACGCAGTATTTT

J gene: TRBJ2-3
D gene: .
clone size: .
V gene: TRBV2
CDR3 protein: CASSDIGGSTDTQYF
CDR3 DNA: TGTGCCAGCAGTGACATTGGCGGTAGCACAGATACGCAGTATTTT

J gene: TRBJ1-5
D gene: .
clone size: .
V gene: TRBV28
CDR3 protein: CASSLRGSNQPQHF
CDR3 DNA: TGTGCCAGCAGTTTACGCGGGTCGAATCAGCCCCAGCATTTT

J gene: TRBJ2-3
D gene: .
clone size: .
V gene: TRBV11-2
CDR3 protein: CASRLSSGDTQYF
CDR3 DNA: TGTGCCAGCAGGTTATCCTCCGGGGATACGCAGTATTTT

J gene: TRBJ2-2
D gene: TRBD2
clone size: .
V gene: TRBV7-8
CDR3 protein: CASSLRTSSSNTGELFF
CDR3 DNA: TGTGCCAGCAGCTTAAGGACTAGCTCAAGTAACACCGGGGAGCTGTTTTTT